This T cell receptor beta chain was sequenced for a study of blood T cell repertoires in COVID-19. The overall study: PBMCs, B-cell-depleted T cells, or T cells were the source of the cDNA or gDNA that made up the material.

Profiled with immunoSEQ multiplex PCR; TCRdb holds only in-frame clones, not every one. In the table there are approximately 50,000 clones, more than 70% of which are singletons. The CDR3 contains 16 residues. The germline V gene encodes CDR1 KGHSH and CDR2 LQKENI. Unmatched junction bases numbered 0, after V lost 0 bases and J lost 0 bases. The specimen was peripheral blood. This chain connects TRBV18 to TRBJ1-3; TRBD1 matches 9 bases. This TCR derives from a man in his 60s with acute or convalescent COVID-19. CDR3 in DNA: TGTGCCAGCTCACCACCGGGACAGGGCTCTGGAAACACCATATATTTT. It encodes CASSPPGQGSGNTIYF.